The T cell receptor beta chain under discussion was sequenced for a study of blood T cells in healthy people across ages. The V gene's germline CDR1 is MGHRA and CDR2 YSYEKL. This CDR3 region has 15 residues. Trimming took off 0 bases at V and 3 bases at J, with 11 bases between the two ends. With a J-beta primer mix and a sample-barcoded 5' primer, a second PCR ran about 7 to 12 cycles. TCRdb re-called the 5' RACE reads through MiXCR, storing one row per CDR3 protein. The sample yields 1.4 million to 1.5 million distinct CDR3 sequences, roughly 40% seen once. Study-level results: TCR beta diversity tracked closely with naive T cell percentage.

Concerning this clonotype itself: Its antigen is not identified.

The specimen was blood. The sequence was obtained from a woman aged 18-35 years in good health. The chain combines TRBV4-1 with TRBJ1-2; D unresolved. Written as DNA, the CDR3 is TGCGCCAGCAGCCAAGAAAACGGAGTCGACTATGGCTACACCTTC. Translating it yields CASSQENGVDYGYTF.